Presented here are 28 T cell receptor beta chains from one specimen sequenced in a study of blood T cell repertoires in COVID-19. This table comes from immunoSEQ multiplex PCR, and its TCRdb copy is limited to in-frame clones, with some not included. The sample carries about 260,000 clones, around 84% recorded once. The sequencing input was peripheral blood. These receptors were obtained from a man aged 55 to 70 with acute or convalescent COVID-19.

This clone was picked up a small number of times. The V call is TRBV7-8, the J call TRBJ1-6; 7 nucleotides agree with TRBD1. The CDR3 has 16 amino acids. With V trimmed by 4 bases and J by 8 bases, 11 bases remained unmatched. Looked up from germline, CDR1 is SGHVS and CDR2 is FQNEAQ. The CDR3 sequence is CASSSLTRDSYSPLHF. CDR3 nucleotides: TGTGCCAGCAGCTCACTGACCCGGGACAGTTATTCACCCCTCCACTTT.

The chain joins TRBV19 to TRBJ2-7; 13 bases map to TRBD2. The CDR3 extends over 14 amino acids. Trimming cost V 6 bases and J 6 bases; bases outside gene matches: 5. The germline V gene encodes CDR1 LNHDA and CDR2 SQIVND (reference sequence). The CDR3 DNA reads TGTGCCAGTAGCACTAGCGGGGGGGCCTTCGAGCAGTACTTC. Encoded protein: CASSTSGGAFEQYF.

This rearrangement joins TRBV5-1 to TRBJ2-2; D remains ambiguous. The V end was cut by 2 bases, the J end by 4 bases, with 15 bases between. The CDR3 is 16 residues long. Germline V lookup: CDR1 SGHRS, CDR2 YFSETQ. The CDR3 protein is CASSFTAPRTTGELFF. CDR3 DNA sequence: TGCGCCAGCAGCTTTACAGCTCCCCGAACCACCGGGGAGCTGTTTTTT.

The rearrangement links TRBV5-1 to TRBJ2-2; 7 positions agree with TRBD2. This CDR3 is 14 amino acids long. V was pared by 4 bases and J by 5 bases, with 5 bases of the junction left unmatched. The V gene's germline CDR1 is SGHRS and CDR2 YFSETQ. In DNA form, the CDR3 reads TGCGCCAGCAGCGCACCACTAGCGACCGGGGAGCTGTTTTTT. It translates to CASSAPLATGELFF.

The CDR3 region has the DNA TGCAGCGCTGAGGCTCCGGGAGACGAAGCTTTCTTT. Its translation: CSAEAPGDEAFF. The chain joins TRBV29-1 to TRBJ1-1; D remains ambiguous. The CDR3 spans 12 residues. Germline CDR1 is SQVTM and CDR2 is ANQGSEA. V lost 7 bases and J lost 8, with 17 bases in between.

V and J are TRBV29-1 and TRBJ2-5; 7 bases match TRBD1. The junction had 5 bases not matched to a gene; V was cut back by 8 bases and J by 2 bases. The V gene's germline CDR1 is SQVTM and CDR2 ANQGSEA. The CDR3 has 12 residues. The CDR3 coding sequence is TGCAGCTCTGGACAGGTACAAGAGACCCAGTACTTC. It encodes CSSGQVQETQYF. The full variable domain, with the rest looked up from reference TRBV29-1 and TRBJ2-5, is SAVISQKPSRDICQRGTSLTIQCQVDSQVTMMFWYRQQPGQSLTLIATANQGSEATYESGFVIDKFPISRPNLTFSTLTVSNMSPEDSSIYLCSSGQVQETQYFGPGTRLLVL.

On this clone: Distinct nucleotide sequences in the sample also encode this CDR3. This chain joins TRBV19 and TRBJ2-7; D not certain. V was trimmed by 3 bases and J by 3 bases, leaving 9 bases between them. The germline V gene has CDR1 LNHDA and CDR2 SQIVND (reference sequence). The CDR3 loop spans 13 amino acids. CDR3 loop: CASSISLFYEQYF. The CDR3 coding sequence is TGTGCCAGTAGTATCTCCCTATTCTACGAGCAGTACTTC.

V is TRBV4-3 and J is TRBJ2-5, with 10 bases aligning to TRBD2. The V segment lost 3 bases and the J segment 5 bases; nucleotides outside the gene matches: 9. Per germline, CDR1 LGHNA and CDR2 YSLEER. The CDR3 length is 16 residues. CDR3 residues: CASSHRTSGRGETQYF. The CDR3 DNA reads as TGCGCCAGCAGCCATCGGACTAGCGGTCGGGGGGAGACCCAGTACTTC.

This sequence joins TRBV24-1 and TRBJ2-1; D gene ambiguous. This CDR3 has 21 residues. Trimming left V 8 bases short and J 0 bases short, with 31 bases between. From germline, CDR1 is KGHDR and CDR2 SFDVKD. CDR3 sequence: CATTELTFDRLGRSSYNEQFF. For the CDR3, the DNA is TGTGCCACCACCGAACTCACGTTTGACCGACTCGGAAGGAGCTCCTACAATGAGCAGTTCTTC.

This clone was seen once. This chain uses TRBV23-1 with TRBJ1-2, with D tentatively TRBD1 (6 bases). TRBV23-1 is filed as an ORF, its function uncertain. This CDR3 has 19 amino acids. V was trimmed by 4 bases and J by 5 bases, leaving 29 bases between them. CDR3 in DNA: TGCGCCAGCAGTCGCCTCTGGGGACACCGGTTGGAGGCTGTGTATGGCTACACCTTC. Translation: CASSRLWGHRLEAVYGYTF.

This clone was seen just once. The genes are TRBV5-1 and TRBJ1-2, with 9 bases matching TRBD1. The V gene end was trimmed by 2 bases and the J gene end by 6 bases; junction bases not matched to a gene: 2. The CDR3 length is 13 residues. The germline gives CDR1 SGHRS, CDR2 YFSETQ. The CDR3 loop reads CASSLQGANGYTF. The CDR3 DNA is TGCGCCAGCAGCTTACAGGGGGCCAATGGCTACACCTTC. Drawing the rest from reference TRBV5-1 and TRBJ1-2, the complete variable domain is KAGVTQTPRYLIKTRGQQVTLSCSPISGHRSVSWYQQTPGQGLQFLFEYFSETQRNKGNFPGRFSGRQFSNSRSEMNVSTLELGDSALYLCASSLQGANGYTFGSGTRLTVV.

The chain carries TRBV6-1 and TRBJ2-1; 10 nucleotides agree with TRBD2. CDR1 and CDR2 (germline): MNHNS, SASEGT. J lost 5 bases, V lost 6 bases, and 7 bases had no gene match. This CDR3 is built from 15 residues. The CDR3 spells CASRQTSGPHNEQFF. CDR3 nucleotide sequence: TGTGCCAGCAGGCAGACTAGCGGGCCTCACAATGAGCAGTTCTTC.

The chain has TRBV19 and TRBJ2-7; TRBD1 matches 8 bases. The CDR3 runs 14 residues. Trimming cost V 5 bases and J 3 bases; bases outside gene matches: 6. Germline CDR1 and CDR2: LNHDA and SQIVND (reference sequence). CDR3 amino acids: CASSSGTGGYEQYF. Here the CDR3 DNA reads TGTGCCAGTAGTTCCGGGACAGGCGGCTACGAGCAGTACTTC.

This sequence joins TRBV20-1 and TRBJ2-4, with 12 bases identical to TRBD2. Germline trimming cut 3 bases from V and 5 bases from J; bases unmatched to any gene: 5. This CDR3 is 15 amino acids long. Germline V CDR1 and CDR2: DFQATT, SNEGSKA (reference sequence). The CDR3 here is CSASDASGGENIQYF. Here the CDR3 DNA reads TGCAGTGCTAGTGACGCTAGCGGGGGGGAAAACATTCAGTACTTC.

This rearrangement joins TRBV28 to TRBJ2-7, with a tentative D call TRBD1 (6 bases). Germline V gene sequence: CDR1 MDHEN, CDR2 SYDVKM. The V end lost 1 base, the J end lost 1 base, and 8 bases lay between the germline ends. The CDR3 is 14 residues long. Here the CDR3 DNA reads TGTGCCAGCAGTTTATTGGGACAATCCTACGAGCAGTACTTC. It codes for CASSLLGQSYEQYF.

The chain recombines TRBV27 with TRBJ1-2, with no clear D. CDR1 and CDR2 from the germline V gene are MNHEY and SMNVEV (reference sequence). V was shortened by 6 bases and J by 0 bases, with 5 bases between the two germline ends. The CDR3 covers 12 residues. The CDR3 sequence is CASSGANYGYTF. CDR3 in DNA: TGTGCCAGCAGCGGAGCTAACTATGGCTACACCTTC.

The genes are TRBV2 and TRBJ1-1; 9 nucleotides align to TRBD1. This CDR3 is 15 amino acids long. Losses at the gene ends were 7 bases for V and 3 bases for J; bases not matched to a gene: 9. CDR1 and CDR2 from the germline V gene are SNHLY and FYNNEI. The CDR3 is CASKTGTGSDTEAFF. As DNA, the CDR3 is TGTGCCAGCAAGACCGGGACAGGGTCCGACACTGAAGCTTTCTTT.

This clone was counted a single time. The rearrangement uses TRBV5-1 and TRBJ2-2, with D perhaps matching TRBD2 (5 bases). V was cut by 9 bases and J by 2 bases, with 14 bases left in between. Germline V gene data show CDR1 as SGHRS and CDR2 as YFSETQ. This CDR3 contains 14 residues. CDR3 sequence reads: CATHPGLNTGELFF. Here the CDR3 DNA reads TGCGCCACCCATCCCGGACTTAACACCGGGGAGCTGTTTTTT.

In this sample, this clone turned up a few times. V usage is TRBV27 and J usage is TRBJ2-7; maybe TRBD1 (6 bases). Germline V gene sequence: CDR1 MNHEY, CDR2 SMNVEV (reference sequence). V was trimmed by 5 bases and J by 10 bases, leaving 21 bases between them. The CDR3 contains 14 residues. CDR3 DNA: TGTGCCAGCAGTCCGACAGGTGCCCTACTTGCACAGTACTTC. Its protein product is CASSPTGALLAQYF.

The rearrangement joins TRBV6-6 to TRBJ1-2; 7 positions agree with TRBD1. This CDR3 region has 12 residues. V lost 6 bases to trimming and J lost 2 bases; unmatched junction nucleotides: 0. CDR1 and CDR2 (germline): MNHNY, SVGAGI (reference sequence). The CDR3 sequence: CASRTGNYGYTF. The CDR3 DNA sequence: TGTGCCAGCAGGACAGGGAACTATGGCTACACCTTC.

This chain uses TRBV15 with TRBJ2-2; tentatively, D is TRBD1 (7 bases). CDR3 length: 17 amino acids. The ends were cut back, 5 bases at V and 4 bases at J, with 20 bases in the middle. The germline gives CDR1 LNHNV, CDR2 YYDKDF (reference sequence). The CDR3 DNA is TGTGCCACCAGCCAACTCCGGACAGGAGGGATCACCGGGGAGCTGTTTTTT. This encodes CATSQLRTGGITGELFF.

CDR3 residues: CASSRWGEETQYF. CDR3 sequence (DNA): TGTGCCAGCAGTAGGTGGGGGGAAGAGACCCAGTACTTC. This chain links TRBV5-4 with TRBJ2-5; D may be TRBD2 (6 bases). CDR1 is SGHNT and CDR2 is YYREEE in the germline V gene (reference sequence). V was pared by 5 bases and J by 3 bases, with 11 bases between. The CDR3 totals 13 residues. The variable domain in full, with the rest retrieved from reference TRBV5-4 and TRBJ2-5, is ETGVTQSPTHLIKTRGQQVTLRCSSQSGHNTVSWYQQALGQGPQFIFQYYREEENGRGNFPPRFSGLQFPNYSSELNVNALELDDSALYLCASSRWGEETQYFGPGTRLLVL.

This clone came up once. The rearrangement joins TRBV28 to TRBJ2-3; 8 bases are shared with TRBD2. The CDR3 covers 14 residues. The germline gives CDR1 MDHEN, CDR2 SYDVKM. V lost 6 bases, J lost 6 bases, and 8 bases stayed unmatched. In DNA, the CDR3 is TGTGCCAGCAGATCAGCGGGAGCGGAGGATACGCAGTATTTT. It specifies CASRSAGAEDTQYF.

By share, this clone counts as medium-sized. The gene calls are TRBV4-1 and TRBJ1-6; D is uncertain. V lost 1 base to trimming and J lost 9 bases, with 10 bases between them. This CDR3 is built from 14 residues. Germline CDR1 and CDR2: MGHRA and YSYEKL. CDR3 DNA: TGCGCCAGCAGCCAAGCGAGTACCGGTTCACCCCTCCACTTT. Translated: CASSQASTGSPLHF.

The V and J genes are TRBV19 and TRBJ2-2; 7 positions match TRBD1. Germline CDR1 LNHDA, CDR2 SQIVND (reference sequence). The junction had 6 bases not matched to a gene; V was cut back by 6 bases and J by 2 bases. CDR3 size: 15 residues. CDR3 nucleotides: TGTGCCAGTAGGCCGGGACAGAGTAACACCGGGGAGCTGTTTTTT. This translates into CASRPGQSNTGELFF.

The chain combines TRBV25-1 with TRBJ2-3; no firm D call. CDR3 length equals 13 residues. V was shortened by 2 bases and J by 3 bases, with 6 bases between the two germline ends. The V gene's germline CDR1 is MGHDK and CDR2 SYGVNS. This chain's CDR3 is CASSEPGTDTQYF. The DNA for the CDR3 is TGTGCCAGCAGTGAACCGGGTACAGATACGCAGTATTTT.

V gene TRBV5-4 combines with J gene TRBJ2-7; possibly TRBD2 for D (6 bases). The germline V gene has CDR1 SGHNT and CDR2 YYREEE (reference sequence). Trimming stripped 6 bases from V and 2 bases from J, with 24 bases between. The CDR3 sequence is 17 residues long. The DNA of the CDR3 is TGTGCCAGCACCCCCCGGGCCCCAGGGCGCGGGGCCTACGAGCAGTACTTC. Protein sequence: CASTPRAPGRGAYEQYF.

This chain uses TRBV20-1 with TRBJ1-2, with a weak D call TRBD1 (5 bases). V was cut by 3 bases and J by 5 bases, with 10 bases left in between. Per the germline V gene, CDR1 is DFQATT and CDR2 is SNEGSKA (reference sequence). CDR3 length: 12 amino acids. CDR3 in amino acids: CSASRGDYGYTF. The CDR3 bases are TGCAGTGCTAGTCGGGGGGATTATGGCTACACCTTC.